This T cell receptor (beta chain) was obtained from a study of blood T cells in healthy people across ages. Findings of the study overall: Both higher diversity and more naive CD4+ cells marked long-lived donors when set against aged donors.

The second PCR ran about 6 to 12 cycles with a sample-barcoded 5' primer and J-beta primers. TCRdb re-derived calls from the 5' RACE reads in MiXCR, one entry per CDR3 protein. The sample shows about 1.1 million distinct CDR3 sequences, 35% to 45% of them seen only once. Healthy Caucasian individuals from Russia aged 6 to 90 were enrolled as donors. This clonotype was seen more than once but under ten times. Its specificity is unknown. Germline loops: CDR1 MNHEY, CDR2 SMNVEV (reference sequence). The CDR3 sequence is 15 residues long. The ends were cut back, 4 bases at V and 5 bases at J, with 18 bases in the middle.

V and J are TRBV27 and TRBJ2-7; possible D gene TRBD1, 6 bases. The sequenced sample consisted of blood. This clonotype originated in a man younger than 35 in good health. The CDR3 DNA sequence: TGTGCCAGCAGTTATTCGCTGGGGGCTATGAACGAGCAGTACTTC. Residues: CASSYSLGAMNEQYF.